The 5 T cell receptor beta chains below were found in one sample sequenced in a study of OX40 agonist ivuxolimab in advanced cancers. Some clones are missing from TCRdb's copy, which holds only in-frame ones; the method was immunoSEQ multiplex PCR. The profile shows some 74,000 clones, 82% of them singletons. Source: CD4+ or CD8+ T cells sorted from blood, taken in a trial of the OX40 agonist ivuxolimab. The source is an adult with an advanced solid tumor such as melanoma, head and neck, liver or kidney cancer.

The chain uses TRBV7-9 and TRBJ2-2; 9 bases line up with TRBD1. The V segment lost 3 bases and the J segment 0 bases; nucleotides outside the gene matches: 2. The CDR3 is 16 residues long. Germline lookup yields CDR1 SEHNR and CDR2 FQNEAQ (reference sequence). CDR3 DNA: TGTGCCAGCAGCTTGGGACAGGGATCGAACACCGGGGAGCTGTTTTTT. Its protein product is CASSLGQGSNTGELFF.

The genes are TRBV11-2 and TRBJ1-2, with a tentative D call TRBD1 (5 bases). CDR3 length: 15 residues. Germline V lookup: CDR1 SGHAT, CDR2 FQNNGV. The V end was cut by 5 bases, the J end by 8 bases, with 21 bases between. The CDR3 region has the DNA TGTGCCAGCAGCCCTCAGGCGGGGGGAATTAGCGGCTACACCTTC. This codes for CASSPQAGGISGYTF.

The chain employs TRBV5-1 and TRBJ2-5, with D unresolved. V gave up 0 bases and J gave up 4 bases, with 7 bases separating them. Germline CDR1 SGHRS, CDR2 YFSETQ. This CDR3 region has 13 residues. CDR3 coding DNA: TGCGCCAGCAGCTTGGACGGCTTAGAGACCCAGTACTTC. It yields the protein CASSLDGLETQYF.

The rearrangement links TRBV5-1 to TRBJ2-7; no clear D gene. Germline CDR1 reads SGHRS; CDR2 reads YFSETQ. V lost 4 bases, J lost 6 bases, and 14 bases lay in between. The CDR3 is 13 amino acids. In DNA, the CDR3 is TGCGCCAGCAGCGAGCTTGATAGCAGCGAGCAGTACTTC. It encodes CASSELDSSEQYF.

This chain joins TRBV6-1 and TRBJ2-1, with 9 nucleotides matching TRBD2. Germline CDR1 MNHNS, CDR2 SASEGT. The CDR3 runs to 14 residues. The V segment lost 7 bases and the J segment 6 bases; nucleotides outside the gene matches: 7. The CDR3 protein is CASTPGLAFNEQFF. In nucleotides, the CDR3 is TGTGCCAGCACGCCCGGACTAGCGTTCAATGAGCAGTTCTTC.